The present TCR beta chain was sequenced within a study of CD8 T cells in ankylosing spondylitis. Study-wide results and limits: Relatively scarce in peripheral blood, disease-linked clones were CD8+. A motif of under ten highly homologous TCR beta variants was seen as apparently characteristic of ankylosing spondylitis blood.

V gave up 2 bases and J gave up 3 bases, with 13 bases separating them. The germline CDR1 and CDR2 sequences are MNHEY and SVGAGI. This CDR3 comprises 15 residues. Remarks on this clonotype: The antigen remains unidentified.

In making TCR beta libraries, quantitative 5'-RACE with molecular barcodes was used. TCRdb re-analysed the 5' RACE reads in MiXCR, keeping a single row per CDR3 protein. The repertoire holds about 340,000 distinct CDR3 sequences, with approximately 15% as singletons. The sequencing input was blood, either unsorted or a sorted T cell fraction (not recorded which). The clonotype was recovered from a male donor with ankylosing spondylitis or in good health (not recorded which). The chain is built from TRBV6-5 and TRBJ1-1, with D tentatively TRBD1 (5 bases). The CDR3: CASSYAGGSDTEAFF. CDR3 in DNA: TGTGCCAGCAGTTACGCGGGGGGTTCTGACACTGAAGCTTTCTTT.